Below are 8 T cell receptor beta chains sequenced from a single sample in a study of T cell changes during pregnancy in multiple sclerosis. Clones were read by immunoSEQ multiplex PCR, and TCRdb kept only the in-frame ones, dropping some. The sample consists of about 99,000 clones, around nine tenths of them appearing once. The sample consisted of peripheral blood, taken after pregnancy. The receptors derive from a female donor with multiple sclerosis, enrolled in a pregnancy study.

The rearrangement uses TRBV6-1 and TRBJ1-2; no definite D call. This CDR3 contains 13 residues. Trimming shortened V by 0 bases and J by 8 bases, and 10 bases separated the two germline ends. CDR1 MNHNS and CDR2 SASEGT come from the germline V gene. The CDR3 DNA reads as TGTGCCAGCAGTGAAGCGAAGAGCTGGGGCTACACCTTC. Protein sequence: CASSEAKSWGYTF.

This chain uses TRBV4-1 with TRBJ2-2; a weak D match, TRBD2 (7 bases). CDR3 length: 21 residues. CDR1 is MGHRA and CDR2 is YSYEKL in the germline V gene. V lost 2 bases and J 1 base, leaving 26 bases between the germline ends. The CDR3 loop is CASSQWAVGGGRVGNTGELFF. In DNA form, the CDR3 reads TGCGCCAGCAGCCAATGGGCCGTCGGCGGGGGCAGGGTAGGGAACACCGGGGAGCTGTTTTTT.

The V gene is TRBV4-3, the J gene TRBJ1-2; D possibly corresponds to TRBD1 (6 bases). CDR3 length equals 17 residues. V dropped 0 bases and J dropped 3 bases, with 17 bases sitting between them. Germline V CDR1 and CDR2: LGHNA, YSLEER. The CDR3 here is CASSQDFSVTGYYGYTF. Written as DNA, the CDR3 is TGCGCCAGCAGCCAAGATTTCTCGGTGACAGGATACTATGGCTACACCTTC.

This rearrangement joins TRBV10-3 to TRBJ2-5, with a possible D match to TRBD1 (5 bases). The germline CDR1 and CDR2 sequences are ENHRY and SYGVKD. CDR3 length equals 15 residues. The ends were cut back, 2 bases at V and 1 base at J, with 11 bases in the middle. This CDR3 is CAISEKDTLQETQYF. CDR3 coding DNA: TGTGCCATCAGTGAGAAGGACACCCTCCAAGAGACCCAGTACTTC.

The V gene is TRBV15, the J gene TRBJ2-7, with unresolved D. CDR1 and CDR2 (germline): LNHNV, YYDKDF (reference sequence). The ends were cut back, 3 bases at V and 3 bases at J, with 15 bases in the middle. The CDR3 is 15 amino acids. The CDR3 DNA is TGTGCCACCAGCAGTGGAAGAATATCGGGCTACGAGCAGTACTTC. It codes for CATSSGRISGYEQYF. The full variable domain, in which reference TRBV15 and TRBJ2-7 provide the parts outside the CDR3, is DAMVIQNPRYQVTQFGKPVTLSCSQTLNHNVMYWYQQKSSQAPKLLFHYYDKDFNNEADTPDNFQSRRPNTSFCFLDIRSPGLGDTAMYLCATSSGRISGYEQYFGPGTRLTVT.

J is TRBJ2-5 and V is TRBV7-2, with 11 nucleotides matching TRBD2. The CDR3 loop spans 18 amino acids. After removal of 1 base from V and 2 bases from J, the junction contained 9 bases not matched to a gene. Germline V gene lookup returns CDR1 SGHTA and CDR2 FQGNSA. The CDR3 bases are TGTGCCAGCAGCTTAGTAACTAGCGGGGGACCTAGACAAGAGACCCAGTACTTC. This sequence encodes CASSLVTSGGPRQETQYF.

V usage is TRBV28 and J usage is TRBJ2-7; 7 nucleotides align to TRBD2. J lost 0 bases, V lost 5 bases, and 7 bases had no gene match. The CDR3 sequence is 15 residues long. Germline assignment: CDR1 MDHEN and CDR2 SYDVKM. In nucleotides, the CDR3 is TGTGCCAGCAGTGGGGGAGGGCGGAGCTCCTACGAGCAGTACTTC. It is translated as CASSGGGRSSYEQYF.

J is TRBJ1-1 and V is TRBV7-9; D is perhaps TRBD1 (5 bases). The length of the CDR3 is 16 residues. CDR1 is SEHNR and CDR2 is FQNEAQ in the germline V gene (reference sequence). The V gene lost 7 bases and the J gene lost 1 base, with 19 bases spanning the gap. The CDR3 region has the DNA TGTGCCAGCACCCGGGACTACACTGTCTCGAACACTGAAGCTTTCTTT. Its protein is CASTRDYTVSNTEAFF.